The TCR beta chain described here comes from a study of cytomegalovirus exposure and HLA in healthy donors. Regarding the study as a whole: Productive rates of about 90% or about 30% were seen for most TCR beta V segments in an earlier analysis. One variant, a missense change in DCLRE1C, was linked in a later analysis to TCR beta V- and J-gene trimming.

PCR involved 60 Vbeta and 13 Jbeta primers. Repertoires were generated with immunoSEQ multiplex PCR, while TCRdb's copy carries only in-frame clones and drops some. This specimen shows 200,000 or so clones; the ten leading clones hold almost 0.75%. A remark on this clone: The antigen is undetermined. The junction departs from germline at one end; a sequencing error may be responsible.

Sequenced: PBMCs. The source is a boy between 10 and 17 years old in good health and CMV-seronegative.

The DNA for the CDR3 is TGTGCCAGCAGTCTGGCACCCGCGGGAAACGCCATATATTTT. Translating it yields CASSLAPAGNAIYF. The V gene is TRBV28, the J gene TRBJ1-3, with D unresolved. This CDR3 contains 14 residues. Looked up from germline, CDR1 is MDHEN and CDR2 is SYDVKM.